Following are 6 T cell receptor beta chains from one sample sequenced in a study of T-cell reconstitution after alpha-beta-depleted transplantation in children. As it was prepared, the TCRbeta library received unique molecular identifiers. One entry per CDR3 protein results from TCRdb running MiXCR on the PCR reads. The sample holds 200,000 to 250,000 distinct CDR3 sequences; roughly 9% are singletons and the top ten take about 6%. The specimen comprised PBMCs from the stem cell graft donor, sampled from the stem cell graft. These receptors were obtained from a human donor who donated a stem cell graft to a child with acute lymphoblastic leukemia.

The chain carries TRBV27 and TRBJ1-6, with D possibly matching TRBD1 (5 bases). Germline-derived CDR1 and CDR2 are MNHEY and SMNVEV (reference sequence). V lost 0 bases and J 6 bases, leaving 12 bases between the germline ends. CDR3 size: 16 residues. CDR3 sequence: CASSLSIQAPNSPLHF. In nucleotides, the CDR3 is TGTGCCAGCAGTTTATCTATACAGGCCCCTAATTCACCCCTCCACTTT.

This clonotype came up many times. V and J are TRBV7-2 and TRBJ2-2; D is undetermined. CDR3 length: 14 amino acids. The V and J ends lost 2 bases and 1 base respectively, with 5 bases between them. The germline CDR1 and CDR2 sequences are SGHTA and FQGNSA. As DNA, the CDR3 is TGTGCCAGCAGCTTAATTGAGAACACCGGGGAGCTGTTTTTT. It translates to CASSLIENTGELFF.

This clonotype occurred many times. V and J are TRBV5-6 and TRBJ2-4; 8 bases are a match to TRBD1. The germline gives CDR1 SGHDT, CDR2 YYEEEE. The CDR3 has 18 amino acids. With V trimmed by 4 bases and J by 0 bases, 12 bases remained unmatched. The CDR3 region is CASSPLKQGVLAKNIQYF. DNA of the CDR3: TGTGCCAGCAGCCCGCTAAAACAGGGGGTCCTAGCCAAAAACATTCAGTACTTC.

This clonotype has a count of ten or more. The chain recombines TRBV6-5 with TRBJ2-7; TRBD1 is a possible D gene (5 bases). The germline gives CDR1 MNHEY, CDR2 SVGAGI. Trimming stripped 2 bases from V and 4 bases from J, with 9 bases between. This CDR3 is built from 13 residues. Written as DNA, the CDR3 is TGTGCCAGCAGTTACGCAGGGTCTTACGAGCAGTACTTC. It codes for CASSYAGSYEQYF.

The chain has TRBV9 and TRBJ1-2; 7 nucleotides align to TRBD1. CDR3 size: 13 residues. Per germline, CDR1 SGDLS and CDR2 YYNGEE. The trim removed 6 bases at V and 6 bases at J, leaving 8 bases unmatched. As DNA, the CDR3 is TGTGCCAGCAAGACAGGGCGCATTAATGGCTACACCTTC. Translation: CASKTGRINGYTF. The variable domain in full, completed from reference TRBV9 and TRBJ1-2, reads DSGVTQTPKHLITATGQRVTLRCSPRSGDLSVYWYQQSLDQGLQFLIQYYNGEERAKGNILERFSAQQFPDLHSELNLSSLELGDSALYFCASKTGRINGYTFGSGTRLTVV.

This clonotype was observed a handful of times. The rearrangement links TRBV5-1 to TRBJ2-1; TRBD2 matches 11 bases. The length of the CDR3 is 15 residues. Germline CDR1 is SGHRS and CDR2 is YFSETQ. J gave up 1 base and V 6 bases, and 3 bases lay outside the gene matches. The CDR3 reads CASNSGGGSYNEQFF. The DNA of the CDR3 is TGCGCCAGCAATAGCGGGGGGGGTTCCTACAATGAGCAGTTCTTC.